The next 29 T cell receptor beta chains were all read from a single sample in a study of radiation and T cells in renal cell carcinoma. Documented time point: blood 4 weeks post-SBRT, at nephrectomy. Treatment given: 15 Gy SBRT to primary tumor, nephrectomy 4 weeks later. Using immunoSEQ multiplex PCR, the repertoire was profiled, and TCRdb retains in-frame clones only, with some absent. The sample includes about 90,000 clones, roughly 82% of them seen just once. The sequencing here drew on blood, taken from a patient whose treatment included radiotherapy and nephrectomy. These receptors were collected from a man aged 55 to 70 with renal cell carcinoma.

This rearrangement joins TRBV7-9 to TRBJ2-1; 9 bases line up with TRBD2. V trimming: 5 bases; J trimming: 9 bases; junction bases outside the gene matches: 11. The CDR3 spans 15 residues. Germline V lookup: CDR1 SEHNR, CDR2 FQNEAQ (reference sequence). Here the CDR3 reads CASSGRAREGGEQFF. DNA of the CDR3: TGTGCCAGCAGCGGTCGGGCGCGGGAGGGGGGTGAGCAGTTCTTC.

J is TRBJ2-7 and V is TRBV18; no firm D call. V lost 3 bases and J 3 bases, leaving 15 bases between the germline ends. The CDR3 is made up of 15 amino acids. CDR1 is KGHSH, CDR2 LQKENI, per germline. Here the CDR3 reads CASSPTRSAYYEQYF. As DNA, the CDR3 is TGTGCCAGCTCACCGACCAGGAGCGCATACTACGAGCAGTACTTC.

The chain recombines TRBV28 with TRBJ2-2, with a possible D match to TRBD2 (5 bases). V was trimmed by 1 base and J by 1 base, leaving 7 bases between them. This CDR3 region has 15 residues. Germline CDR1 is MDHEN and CDR2 is SYDVKM. The CDR3 spells CASSLSGMNTGELFF. The CDR3 bases are TGTGCCAGCAGTTTATCCGGGATGAACACCGGGGAGCTGTTTTTT.

This clone was observed a handful of times. The J gene is TRBJ2-7, the V gene TRBV16, with D unresolved. The germline V gene encodes CDR1 KGHSY and CDR2 FQNENV. The CDR3 covers 15 residues. Trimming took 0 bases from V and 0 from J, leaving 9 bases between them. CDR3 DNA sequence: TGTGCCAGCAGCCAATCGTTAGACAACTCCTACGAGCAGTACTTC. Protein product: CASSQSLDNSYEQYF.

This chain joins TRBV4-3 and TRBJ2-2; D uncertain. The CDR3 has 15 residues. Deletions cut 0 bases from V and 0 bases from J, with 5 bases between. Germline V CDR1 and CDR2: LGHNA, YSLEER. In nucleotides, the CDR3 is TGCGCCAGCAGCCAAGAGACAACGAACACCGGGGAGCTGTTTTTT. Protein product: CASSQETTNTGELFF.

This chain uses TRBV9 with TRBJ1-6, with a tentative D call TRBD1 (5 bases). V was pared by 0 bases and J by 11 bases, with 12 bases between. Germline CDR1 reads SGDLS; CDR2 reads YYNGEE. This CDR3 is 14 amino acids long. CDR3 nucleotides: TGTGCCAGCAGCGTAGGAACCCAGGGACCACCCCTCCACTTT. Translation: CASSVGTQGPPLHF.

This clone has more than one count but fewer than ten. V gene TRBV5-6 combines with J gene TRBJ2-2; TRBD2 might be the D (5 bases). V dropped 4 bases and J dropped 4 bases, with 11 bases sitting between them. Germline CDR1 reads SGHDT; CDR2 reads YYEEEE. CDR3 length: 14 amino acids. The CDR3 DNA reads as TGTGCCAGCAGCCCTACTAGAGGCACCGGGGAGCTGTTTTTT. Its protein product is CASSPTRGTGELFF.

The chain combines TRBV19 with TRBJ1-1, with D possibly TRBD1 on 6 matching bases. Deletions cut 5 bases from V and 5 bases from J, with 18 bases between. Germline-derived CDR1 and CDR2 are LNHDA and SQIVND (reference sequence). The CDR3 totals 15 residues. The CDR3 coding sequence is TGTGCCAGTAGTGAGGGGACACCGAGTAGGACTGAAGCTTTCTTT. Protein: CASSEGTPSRTEAFF.

The V call is TRBV9, the J call TRBJ2-7; the D gene is possibly TRBD1 (5 bases). The germline V gene has CDR1 SGDLS and CDR2 YYNGEE. CDR3 length equals 14 residues. The V end was cut by 4 bases, the J end by 1 base, with 12 bases between. For the CDR3, the DNA is TGTGCCAGCAGCCTAGGAACAGGATCCTACGAGCAGTACTTC. Translating it yields CASSLGTGSYEQYF. Together with reference TRBV9 and TRBJ2-7, the CDR3 gives the full variable domain: DSGVTQTPKHLITATGQRVTLRCSPRSGDLSVYWYQQSLDQGLQFLIQYYNGEERAKGNILERFSAQQFPDLHSELNLSSLELGDSALYFCASSLGTGSYEQYFGPGTRLTVT.

The chain links TRBV7-8 to TRBJ2-7, with D unresolved. Germline-derived CDR1 and CDR2 are SGHVS and FQNEAQ. The CDR3 loop spans 13 amino acids. Between the trimmed V and J ends, which lost 5 bases and 1 base, there was a span of 9 bases. CDR3 DNA: TGTGCCAGCAGCCCCAGGAAGTCCTACGAGCAGTACTTC. Its translation is CASSPRKSYEQYF. Drawing the rest from reference TRBV7-8 and TRBJ2-7, the complete variable domain is GAGVSQSPRYKVAKRGQDVALRCDPISGHVSLFWYQQALGQGPEFLTYFQNEAQLDKSGLPSDRFFAERPEGSVSTLKIQRTQQEDSAVYLCASSPRKSYEQYFGPGTRLTVT.

V usage is TRBV14 and J usage is TRBJ1-1; D is unclear. The V gene's germline CDR1 is SGHDN and CDR2 FVKESK. V was cut by 2 bases and J by 4 bases, with 11 bases left in between. This CDR3 region has 14 residues. The CDR3, as DNA: TGTGCCAGCAGCCAAATTGTGGCGAGCACTGAAGCTTTCTTT. This encodes CASSQIVASTEAFF. The variable domain in full, with the rest retrieved from reference TRBV14 and TRBJ1-1, is EAGVTQFPSHSVIEKGQTVTLRCDPISGHDNLYWYRRVMGKEIKFLLHFVKESKQDESGMPNNRFLAERTGGTYSTLKVQPAELEDSGVYFCASSQIVASTEAFFGQGTRLTVV.

The rearrangement joins TRBV30 to TRBJ2-1; possible D gene TRBD1, 6 bases. This CDR3 is built from 17 residues. Germline V gene lookup returns CDR1 GTSNPN and CDR2 SVGIG (reference sequence). The V and J ends lost 7 bases and 1 base respectively, with 23 bases between them. The CDR3 reads CASARGGSGLSYNEQFF. Here the CDR3 DNA reads TGTGCCTCGGCCAGGGGCGGGTCTGGTCTTTCCTACAATGAGCAGTTCTTC.

The chain couples TRBV19 to TRBJ2-7, with TRBD1 matching over 8 bases. Germline V CDR1 and CDR2: LNHDA, SQIVND (reference sequence). With V trimmed by 6 bases and J by 7 bases, 5 bases remained unmatched. The CDR3 has 12 amino acids. In DNA form, the CDR3 reads TGTGCCAGTAGCGACAGGGGAGAAGAGCAGTACTTC. It translates to CASSDRGEEQYF.

This chain joins TRBV6-5 and TRBJ2-2; D call uncertain. Germline V gene lookup returns CDR1 MNHEY and CDR2 SVGAGI. The V and J ends lost 6 bases and 6 bases respectively, with 11 bases between them. This CDR3 is 13 amino acids long. CDR3 sequence: CASRRRDAGELFF. CDR3 in DNA: TGTGCCAGCAGAAGAAGAGACGCCGGGGAGCTGTTTTTT.

The V and J genes are TRBV5-1 and TRBJ2-7, with 8 bases matching TRBD2. From germline, CDR1 is SGHRS and CDR2 YFSETQ. V lost 0 bases to trimming and J lost 2 bases; unmatched junction nucleotides: 4. The CDR3 consists of 15 residues. CDR3 in DNA: TGCGCCAGCAGCTTGGCGGCTAGCGGGCCCTACGAGCAGTACTTC. Residues: CASSLAASGPYEQYF.

This clone has a single count. The chain combines TRBV28 with TRBJ2-5; a possible D gene is TRBD1 (6 bases). The CDR3 extends over 13 amino acids. Germline V gene data show CDR1 as MDHEN and CDR2 as SYDVKM. Trimming cost V 7 bases and J 0 bases, with 9 bases left between them. The CDR3 DNA is TGTGCCAGCAAAACAGGGTACCAAGAGACCCAGTACTTC. This sequence encodes CASKTGYQETQYF. Full variable domain (remainder filled in from reference TRBV28 and TRBJ2-5): DVKVTQSSRYLVKRTGEKVFLECVQDMDHENMFWYRQDPGLGLRLIYFSYDVKMKEKGDIPEGYSVSREKKERFSLILESASTNQTSMYLCASKTGYQETQYFGPGTRLLVL.

This chain joins TRBV6-5 and TRBJ1-5, with TRBD1 as a possible D gene (6 bases). V lost 6 bases and J 2 bases, leaving 14 bases between the germline ends. The CDR3 is 15 residues long. In germline, CDR1 is MNHEY, CDR2 SVGAGI. The chain's CDR3 is CASSRRGLGNQPQHF. In DNA, the CDR3 is TGTGCCAGCAGCCGCAGGGGTCTGGGCAATCAGCCCCAGCATTTT.

This clone was observed a single time. The chain links TRBV6-1 to TRBJ2-3; D tentatively reads TRBD1 or TRBD2 (5 bases each). Trimming cost V 6 bases and J 0 bases, with 19 bases left between them. The CDR3 runs 17 residues. Germline CDR1 and CDR2: MNHNS and SASEGT. In DNA, the CDR3 is TGTGCCAGCAGCGAATACTATGGGGGAACTAGCACAGATACGCAGTATTTT. It is translated as CASSEYYGGTSTDTQYF.

The chain combines TRBV10-2 with TRBJ2-3, with D possibly TRBD1 on 6 matching bases. Germline V CDR1 and CDR2: WSHSY, SAAADI. This CDR3 is built from 12 residues. V was clipped by 6 bases and J by 3 bases, with 7 bases between them. The DNA of the CDR3 is TGCGCCAGCAGCGACAGGACAGATACGCAGTATTTT. This translates into CASSDRTDTQYF.

Many counts were recorded for this clone. The chain uses TRBV5-1 and TRBJ1-1; D is perhaps TRBD1 (6 bases). CDR3 length: 15 amino acids. Germline-derived CDR1 and CDR2 are SGHRS and YFSETQ. V lost 2 bases, J lost 4 bases, and 15 bases lay in between. CDR3 residues: CASSFRTGLGTEAFF. CDR3 sequence (DNA): TGCGCCAGCAGCTTCCGAACAGGGCTGGGCACTGAAGCTTTCTTT.

This chain joins TRBV19 and TRBJ2-3; D uncertain. Trimming took 2 bases from V and 6 from J, leaving 12 bases between them. The CDR3 is 14 amino acids. Germline values: CDR1 LNHDA, CDR2 SQIVND (reference sequence). The DNA for the CDR3 is TGTGCCAGTAGTATATCTAGGGTGGAGGATACGCAGTATTTT. Its translation: CASSISRVEDTQYF.

J is TRBJ2-1 and V is TRBV13; 9 bases align to TRBD2. Trimming took 4 bases from V and 9 from J; bases not matched to a gene: 16. Germline values: CDR1 PRHDT, CDR2 FYEKMQ (reference sequence). The CDR3 spans 17 residues. The CDR3 region is CASSSRGIAGAIAEQFF. CDR3 coding DNA: TGTGCCAGCAGCTCCAGAGGGATAGCGGGAGCGATCGCTGAGCAGTTCTTC.

This clone was seen a handful of times. The V call is TRBV19, the J call TRBJ1-2, with unresolved D. Germline V gene sequence: CDR1 LNHDA, CDR2 SQIVND (reference sequence). The CDR3 runs 12 residues. Trimming cost V 5 bases and J 8 bases, with 12 bases left between them. For the CDR3, the DNA is TGTGCCAGTAGTTGGCGGGAGGGCGGCTACACCTTC. It specifies CASSWREGGYTF.

The count of this clone is one. The rearrangement joins TRBV7-2 to TRBJ2-3, with D possibly matching TRBD2 (5 bases). The length of the CDR3 is 14 residues. From germline, CDR1 is SGHTA and CDR2 FQGNSA. Trimming took 8 bases from V and 6 from J, leaving 18 bases between them. The CDR3 sequence is CASGRYAGEDTQYF. CDR3 nucleotide sequence: TGTGCCAGCGGACGATACGCGGGCGAGGATACGCAGTATTTT.

The V and J genes are TRBV28 and TRBJ1-1; 8 bases align to TRBD1. This CDR3 is 15 amino acids long. Germline V CDR1 and CDR2: MDHEN, SYDVKM. Trimming cost V 2 bases and J 3 bases; bases outside gene matches: 5. The CDR3 sequence: CASSLPLTGDTEAFF. The CDR3 DNA follows: TGTGCCAGCAGTTTACCCCTGACAGGGGACACTGAAGCTTTCTTT. Combining the CDR3 with reference TRBV28 and TRBJ1-1 gives the whole variable domain DVKVTQSSRYLVKRTGEKVFLECVQDMDHENMFWYRQDPGLGLRLIYFSYDVKMKEKGDIPEGYSVSREKKERFSLILESASTNQTSMYLCASSLPLTGDTEAFFGQGTRLTVV.

This clone has just one count. The gene calls are TRBV5-1 and TRBJ1-1; TRBD1 might be the D (5 bases). CDR1 is SGHRS, CDR2 YFSETQ, per germline. V lost 6 bases to trimming and J lost 4 bases, with 16 bases between them. The CDR3 spans 14 residues. CDR3 loop: CASTRAGMATEAFF. The CDR3 DNA is TGCGCCAGCACTCGCGCAGGGATGGCCACTGAAGCTTTCTTT.

This chain uses TRBV11-3 with TRBJ2-3, with 8 bases identical to TRBD1. V dropped 5 bases and J dropped 1; count of bases not matched to a gene: 14. The CDR3 contains 18 residues. CDR1 SGHNT and CDR2 YENEEA come from the germline V gene. The DNA for the CDR3 is TGTGCCAGCAGCCCCGGACAGGGAATCGGTCTGGGCACAGATACGCAGTATTTT. This codes for CASSPGQGIGLGTDTQYF.

J is TRBJ1-2 and V is TRBV19; 8 positions agree with TRBD1. J lost 7 bases, V lost 3 bases, and 4 bases had no gene match. Germline values: CDR1 LNHDA, CDR2 SQIVND (reference sequence). The length of the CDR3 is 13 residues. CDR3: CASSITGGIGYTF. As DNA, the CDR3 is TGTGCCAGTAGTATTACAGGGGGTATTGGCTACACCTTC. Variable domain in full (rest from reference TRBV19 and TRBJ1-2): DGGITQSPKYLFRKEGQNVTLSCEQNLNHDAMYWYRQDPGQGLRLIYYSQIVNDFQKGDIAEGYSVSREKKESFPLTVTSAQKNPTAFYLCASSITGGIGYTFGSGTRLTVV.

The chain uses TRBV5-5 and TRBJ1-5; the D is unclear. CDR3 length equals 16 residues. CDR1 is SGHKS and CDR2 is YYEKEE in the germline V gene (reference sequence). V lost 4 bases and J 3 bases, leaving 17 bases between the germline ends. This CDR3 is CASSSILEGFNQPQHF. CDR3 nucleotides: TGTGCCAGCAGCAGCATTTTAGAAGGTTTCAATCAGCCCCAGCATTTT. Filled out from reference TRBV5-5 and TRBJ1-5, the complete variable domain reads DAGVTQSPTHLIKTRGQQVTLRCSPISGHKSVSWYQQVLGQGPQFIFQYYEKEERGRGNFPDRFSARQFPNYSSELNVNALLLGDSALYLCASSSILEGFNQPQHFGDGTRLSIL.